These 10 T cell receptor beta chains were sequenced from one sample in a study of post-analysis software for immune sequencing data. These TCRs are of unknown antigen specificity. Prepared TCR beta cDNA libraries contained unique molecular identifiers. TCRdb reprocessed the PCR reads via MiXCR and lists one record per CDR3 protein. The sample has 350,000 to 450,000 distinct CDR3 sequences; less than 40% are singletons. Study-wide findings and caveats: Relative to controls, patients had 4 or 5 TRBV segments at higher frequency, with TRBV5-6, TRBV5-1 and TRBV20-1 among these.

Sequences were obtained from blood. All receptors derive from a girl aged 10-17 years with multiple sclerosis.

This chain joins TRBV7-8 and TRBJ1-4; D is perhaps TRBD1 (6 bases). The V end lost 7 bases, the J end lost 13 bases, and 19 bases lay between the germline ends. The CDR3 sequence is 13 residues long. CDR1 SGHVS and CDR2 FQNEAQ come from the germline V gene. The DNA for the CDR3 is TGTGCCAGCACCCGAGGGCAGGGGACCCCACTGTTTTTT. Residues: CASTRGQGTPLFF. The variable domain in full, with the rest retrieved from reference TRBV7-8 and TRBJ1-4, is GAGVSQSPRYKVAKRGQDVALRCDPISGHVSLFWYQQALGQGPEFLTYFQNEAQLDKSGLPSDRFFAERPEGSVSTLKIQRTQQEDSAVYLCASTRGQGTPLFFGSGTQLSVL.

The chain carries TRBV3-1 and TRBJ1-1; 8 bases are shared with TRBD1. Germline loops: CDR1 LGHDT, CDR2 YNNKEL (reference sequence). Trimming removed 0 bases from V and 5 bases from J; junction bases left unmatched: 8. The CDR3 totals 16 residues. CDR3 in amino acids: CASSQEGQDPGTEAFF. The CDR3 region has the DNA TGTGCCAGCAGCCAAGAGGGACAGGACCCGGGGACTGAAGCTTTCTTT.

This clonotype has more than one count but fewer than ten. The chain links TRBV7-2 to TRBJ2-3; no firm D call. The CDR3 extends over 11 amino acids. V was clipped by 8 bases and J by 4 bases, with 7 bases between them. Germline V gene data show CDR1 as SGHTA and CDR2 as FQGNSA. This chain's CDR3 is CASRISDTQYF. Written as DNA, the CDR3 is TGTGCCAGCCGGATTTCAGATACGCAGTATTTT.

This clonotype showed up just a few times. The rearrangement uses TRBV6-1 and TRBJ2-7; the D gene is possibly TRBD1 (5 bases). This CDR3 comprises 14 residues. V gave up 7 bases and J gave up 1 base, with 14 bases separating them. Germline assignment: CDR1 MNHNS and CDR2 SASEGT. CDR3 in amino acids: CASTQQAGSYEQYF. The DNA of the CDR3 is TGTGCCAGCACACAACAGGCTGGATCCTACGAGCAGTACTTC.

This clonotype has a handful of counts. The junction differs from germline at one of its ends, possibly a read error. The rearrangement links TRBV9 to TRBJ2-1; no clear D. CDR3 length: 15 amino acids. From germline, CDR1 is SGDLS and CDR2 YYNGEE. CDR3 nucleotides: TGTGCCAGCAGCCCGCACATTAGCTCCCACAATGAGCAGTTCTTC. It codes for CASSPHISSHNEQFF.

This clonotype was found a few times. The J gene is TRBJ1-1, the V gene TRBV5-5, with 7 bases identical to TRBD1. The length of the CDR3 is 15 residues. Germline V gene data show CDR1 as SGHKS and CDR2 as YYEKEE (reference sequence). After removal of 4 bases from V and 0 bases from J, the junction contained 6 bases not matched to a gene. DNA of the CDR3: TGTGCCAGCAGCACGAAGACAGGGTTGAACACTGAAGCTTTCTTT. This encodes CASSTKTGLNTEAFF.

The sample holds many counts of this clonotype. This chain joins TRBV6-6 and TRBJ1-2; 7 bases match TRBD1. V gave up 4 bases and J gave up 3 bases; unmatched junction bases: 2. This CDR3 region has 13 residues. Per the germline V gene, CDR1 is MNHNY and CDR2 is SVGAGI (reference sequence). The CDR3 is CASSSQGDYGYTF. CDR3 nucleotide sequence: TGTGCCAGCAGTTCCCAGGGGGACTATGGCTACACCTTC.

The rearrangement links TRBV28 to TRBJ2-7, with TRBD2 as a possible D gene (6 bases). CDR1 is MDHEN, CDR2 SYDVKM, per germline. V lost 6 bases, J lost 7 bases, and 13 bases lay in between. CDR3 length equals 12 residues. CDR3: CASRTGTDEQYF. CDR3 DNA: TGTGCCAGCAGGACGGGGACTGATGAGCAGTACTTC. The whole variable domain, filled in from reference TRBV28 and TRBJ2-7, reads DVKVTQSSRYLVKRTGEKVFLECVQDMDHENMFWYRQDPGLGLRLIYFSYDVKMKEKGDIPEGYSVSREKKERFSLILESASTNQTSMYLCASRTGTDEQYFGPGTRLTVT.

The chain links TRBV18 to TRBJ2-7; D gene unclear. V lost 3 bases, J lost 2 bases, and 14 bases lay in between. Germline CDR1 KGHSH, CDR2 LQKENI. The length of the CDR3 is 15 residues. The CDR3 protein is CASSPVTRNAYEQYF. The DNA of the CDR3 is TGTGCCAGCTCACCGGTCACCCGGAACGCCTACGAGCAGTACTTC.

Only a few counts were recorded for this clonotype. The chain recombines TRBV7-2 with TRBJ1-3; tentatively, D is TRBD1 (5 bases). The germline gives CDR1 SGHTA, CDR2 FQGNSA. The CDR3 extends over 14 amino acids. Trimming took off 5 bases at V and 2 bases at J, with 10 bases between the two ends. Written as DNA, the CDR3 is TGTGCCAGCAGCCCTGGGGGGACTGGAAACACCATATATTTT. Translation: CASSPGGTGNTIYF.